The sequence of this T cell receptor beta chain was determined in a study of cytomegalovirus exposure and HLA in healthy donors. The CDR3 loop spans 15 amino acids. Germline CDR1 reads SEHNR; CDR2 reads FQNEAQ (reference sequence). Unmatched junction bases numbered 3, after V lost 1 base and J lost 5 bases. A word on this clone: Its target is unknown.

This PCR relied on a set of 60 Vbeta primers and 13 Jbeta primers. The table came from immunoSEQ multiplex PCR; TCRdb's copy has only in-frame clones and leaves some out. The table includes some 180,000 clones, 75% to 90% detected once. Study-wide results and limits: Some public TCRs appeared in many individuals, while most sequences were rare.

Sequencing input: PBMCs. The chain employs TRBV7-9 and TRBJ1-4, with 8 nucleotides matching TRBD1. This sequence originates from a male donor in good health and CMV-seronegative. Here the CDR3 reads CASSLETGANEKLFF. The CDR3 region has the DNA TGTGCCAGCAGCTTAGAGACAGGGGCCAATGAAAAACTGTTTTTT. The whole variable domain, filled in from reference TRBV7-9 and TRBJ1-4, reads DTGVSQNPRHKITKRGQNVTFRCDPISEHNRLYWYRQTLGQGPEFLTYFQNEAQLEKSRLLSDRFSAERPKGSFSTLEIQRTEQGDSAMYLCASSLETGANEKLFFGSGTQLSVL.